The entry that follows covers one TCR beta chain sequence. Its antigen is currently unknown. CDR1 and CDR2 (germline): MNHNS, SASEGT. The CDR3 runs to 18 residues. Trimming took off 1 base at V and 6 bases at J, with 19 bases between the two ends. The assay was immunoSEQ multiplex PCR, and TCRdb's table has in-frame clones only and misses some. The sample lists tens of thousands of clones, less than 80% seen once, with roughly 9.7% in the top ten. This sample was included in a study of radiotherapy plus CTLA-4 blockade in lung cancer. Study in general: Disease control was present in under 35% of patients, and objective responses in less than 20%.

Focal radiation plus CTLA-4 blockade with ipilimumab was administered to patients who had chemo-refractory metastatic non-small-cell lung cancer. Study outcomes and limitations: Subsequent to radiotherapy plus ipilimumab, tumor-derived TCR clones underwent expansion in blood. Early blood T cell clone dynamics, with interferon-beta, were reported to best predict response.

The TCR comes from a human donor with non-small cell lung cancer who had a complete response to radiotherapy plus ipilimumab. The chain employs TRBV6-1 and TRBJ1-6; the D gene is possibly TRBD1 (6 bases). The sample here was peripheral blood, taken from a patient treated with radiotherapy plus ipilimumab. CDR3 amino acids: CASSEGQMAGASNSPLHF. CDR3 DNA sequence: TGTGCCAGCAGTGAAGGTCAGATGGCAGGGGCAAGTAATTCACCCCTCCACTTT.